The sequence of this T cell receptor beta chain was determined in a study of a mutant IDH1 vaccine in newly diagnosed glioma (TCRdb year 2021). Turning to the overall study: Vaccination was initiated 4-6 weeks after radiotherapy alone, or concurrently with temozolomide cycles in the chemotherapy-containing groups. Of the approximately 30 treated patients, roughly 60% were male and approximately 40% were female, and the mean age was approximately 40 years. Before enrollment, most patients had been given radiochemotherapy with temozolomide as standard therapy, while the rest had received either radiotherapy alone or temozolomide alone. The week-35 safety follow-up took place at visit V12, and the week-47 end of study took place at visit V13. Peripheral blood was collected at six visits: V03 (baseline), V05, V07, V10, V12 and V13. Longitudinal TCRB deep sequencing was done for 25 treated patients, wherever samples were available for exploratory analyses. What the work shows at the level of the full study, not this receptor alone: Pseudoprogression seemed to be unrelated to changes in the top peripheral T cell clonotypes found by TCRB sequencing. PBMC samples for TCRB deep sequencing were selected based on availability. Across multiple MHC alleles, vaccine-induced immune responses were seen in 85% to 95% of patients. The authors noted that analyses of patient blood samples could not be reproduced because of sample limitations.

A word on this clone: Its antigen target is currently unknown. Base qualities are missing; no much larger clone stands one base away.

Libraries were constructed by the immunoSEQ multiplex PCR assay. Rearranged TCR beta chain sequences were amplified with the hsTCRB Kit following the manufacturer's protocol. Sequencing of TCRB libraries was carried out on an Illumina MiSeq. As for the original processing: The kit vendor's proprietary platform handled demultiplexing, trimming and gene mapping. This immuneACCESS table, as held by TCRdb, lists in-frame sequences with V and J called but not all clones. Of the missing ones, under half trace to an unresolved V gene in checked studies; the others have no known cause. The DNA was the basis for D and trimming; V, J and clone size are from that table. The sample includes about 65,000 clones, with around 81% observed a single time. Roughly 5.7% of the sample is in the top ten clones. Read against the paper, the sample's time point label means: week 35, safety follow-up. Each vaccine dose, consisting of 300 ug of a 20-mer mutant IDH1 peptide in Montanide, was administered subcutaneously with topical imiquimod. Patients were given eight vaccinations, in weeks 1, 3, 5, 7, 11, 15, 19 and 23, which matched visits V03 through V10. All donors had newly diagnosed IDH1-mutant astrocytomas of WHO grade 3 or 4 that showed loss of nuclear ATRX. The samples were drawn from NOA16, a multicentre, single-arm, open-label phase I trial in Germany that tested a mutant IDH1 peptide vaccine in humans for the first time. The DNeasy Blood and Tissue Kit was used to extract genomic DNA from EDTA blood for TCRB sequencing.

The receptor comes from a man aged 35 to 55 with glioma. This material consisted of PBMCs, taken from a glioma patient whose treatment included an IDH1 peptide vaccine.

The CDR3 region: CASSYSPTGTSTEAFF. The DNA sequence is TGTGCCAGCAGTTACTCGCCGACAGGGACTAGCACTGAAGCTTTCTTT. The chain links TRBV6-5 with TRBJ1-1; 7 of the junction bases match TRBD1. As encoded in the germline V gene, CDR1 is MNHEY while CDR2 is SVGAGI. The CDR3 measures 16 amino acids from cysteine to phenylalanine. Left in the record is the CDR3 DNA by itself, 48 bases read in frame from the first base. V and J are trimmed by 0 bases and 4 bases, and the gene matches miss 8 bases of the junction.